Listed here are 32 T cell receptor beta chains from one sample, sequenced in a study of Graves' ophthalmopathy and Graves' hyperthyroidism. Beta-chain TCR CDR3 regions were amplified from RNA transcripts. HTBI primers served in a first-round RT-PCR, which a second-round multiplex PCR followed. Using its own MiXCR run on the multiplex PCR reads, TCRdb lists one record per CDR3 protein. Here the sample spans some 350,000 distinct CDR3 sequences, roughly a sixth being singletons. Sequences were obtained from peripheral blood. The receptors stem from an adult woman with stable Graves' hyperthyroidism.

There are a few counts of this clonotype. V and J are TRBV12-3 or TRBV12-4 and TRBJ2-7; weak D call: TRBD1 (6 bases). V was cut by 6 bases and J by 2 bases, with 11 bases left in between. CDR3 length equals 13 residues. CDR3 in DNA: TGTGCCAGCAGCCGTCGACAGGCCTACGAGCAGTACTTC. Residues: CASSRRQAYEQYF.

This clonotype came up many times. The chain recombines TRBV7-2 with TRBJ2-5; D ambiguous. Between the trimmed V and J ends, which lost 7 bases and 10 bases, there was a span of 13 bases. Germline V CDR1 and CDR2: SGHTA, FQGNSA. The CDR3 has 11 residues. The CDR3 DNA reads TGTGCCAGCACTTCTGGGCCCGTCCAGTACTTC. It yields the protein CASTSGPVQYF. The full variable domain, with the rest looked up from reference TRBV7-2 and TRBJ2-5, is GAGVSQSPSNKVTEKGKDVELRCDPISGHTALYWYRQSLGQGLEFLIYFQGNSAPDKSGLPSDRFSAERTGGSVSTLTIQRTQQEDSAVYLCASTSGPVQYFGPGTRLLVL.

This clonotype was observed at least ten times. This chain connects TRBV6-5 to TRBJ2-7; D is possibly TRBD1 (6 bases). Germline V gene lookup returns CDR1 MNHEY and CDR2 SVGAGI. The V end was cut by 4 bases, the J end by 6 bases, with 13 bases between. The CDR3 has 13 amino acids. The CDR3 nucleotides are TGTGCCAGCAGTTTAAGGGACACCAGCGAGCAGTACTTC. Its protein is CASSLRDTSEQYF.

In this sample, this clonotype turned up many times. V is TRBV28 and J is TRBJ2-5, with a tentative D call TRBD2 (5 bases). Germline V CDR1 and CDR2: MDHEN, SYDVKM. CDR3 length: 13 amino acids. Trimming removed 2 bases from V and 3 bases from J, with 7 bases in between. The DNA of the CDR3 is TGTGCCAGCAGTTTACCGCGGGAAGAGACCCAGTACTTC. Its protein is CASSLPREETQYF.

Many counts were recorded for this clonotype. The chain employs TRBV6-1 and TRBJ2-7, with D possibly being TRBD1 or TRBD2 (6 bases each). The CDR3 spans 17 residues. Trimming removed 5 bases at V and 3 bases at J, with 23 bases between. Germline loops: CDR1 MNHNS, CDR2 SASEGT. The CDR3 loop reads CASSPPGARRRVYEQYF. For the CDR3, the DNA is TGTGCCAGCAGTCCTCCGGGGGCACGAAGGAGGGTCTACGAGCAGTACTTC.

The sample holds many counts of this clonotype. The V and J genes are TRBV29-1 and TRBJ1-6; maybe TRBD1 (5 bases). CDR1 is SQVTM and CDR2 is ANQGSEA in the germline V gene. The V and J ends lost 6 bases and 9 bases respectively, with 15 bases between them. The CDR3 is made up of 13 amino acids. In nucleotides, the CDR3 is TGCAGCGTCTCATCGGGGGGGAGTTCACCCCTCCACTTT. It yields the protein CSVSSGGSSPLHF.

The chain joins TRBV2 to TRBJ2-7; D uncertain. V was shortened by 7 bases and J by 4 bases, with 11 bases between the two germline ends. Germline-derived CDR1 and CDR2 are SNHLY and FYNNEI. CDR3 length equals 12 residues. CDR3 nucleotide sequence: TGTGCCAGCAACCGCCAGGAGTACGAGCAGTACTTC. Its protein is CASNRQEYEQYF. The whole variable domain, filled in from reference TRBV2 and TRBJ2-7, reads EPEVTQTPSHQVTQMGQEVILRCVPISNHLYFYWYRQILGQKVEFLVSFYNNEISEKSEIFDDQFSVERPDGSNFTLKIRSTKLEDSAMYFCASNRQEYEQYFGPGTRLTVT.

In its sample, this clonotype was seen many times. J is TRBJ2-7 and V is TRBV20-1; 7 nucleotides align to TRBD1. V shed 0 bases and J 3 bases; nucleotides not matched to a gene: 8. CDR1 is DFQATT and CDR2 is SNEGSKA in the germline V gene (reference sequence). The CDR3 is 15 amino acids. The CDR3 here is CSARDYPRDSYEQYF. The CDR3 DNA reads TGCAGTGCTAGAGATTACCCTCGGGACAGCTACGAGCAGTACTTC.

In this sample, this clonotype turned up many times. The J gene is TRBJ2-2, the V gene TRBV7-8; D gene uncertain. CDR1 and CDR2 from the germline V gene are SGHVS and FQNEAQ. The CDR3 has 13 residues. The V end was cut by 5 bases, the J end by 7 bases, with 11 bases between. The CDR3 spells CASSPFVIGELFF. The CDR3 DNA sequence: TGTGCCAGCAGCCCTTTCGTGATCGGGGAGCTGTTTTTT.

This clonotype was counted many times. CDR3 sequence (DNA): TGTGCCAGCAGTCCCGGGGGACCTAACACTGAAGCTTTCTTT. This codes for CASSPGGPNTEAFF. The chain has TRBV28 and TRBJ1-1, with a tentative D call TRBD1 (5 bases). Trimming removed 5 bases from V and 2 bases from J, with 12 bases in between. Looked up from germline, CDR1 is MDHEN and CDR2 is SYDVKM. The CDR3 sequence is 14 residues long.

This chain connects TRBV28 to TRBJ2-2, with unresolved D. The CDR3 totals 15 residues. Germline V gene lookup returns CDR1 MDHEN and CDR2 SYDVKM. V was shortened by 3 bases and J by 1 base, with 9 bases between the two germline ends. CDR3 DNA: TGTGCCAGCAGTTTTAGGACGAGGAACACCGGGGAGCTGTTTTTT. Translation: CASSFRTRNTGELFF.

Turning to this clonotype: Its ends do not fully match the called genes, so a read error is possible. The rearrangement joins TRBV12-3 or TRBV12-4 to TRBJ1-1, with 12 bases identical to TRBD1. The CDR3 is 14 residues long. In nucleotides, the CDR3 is TGTGCCATCAGTCTAGGGACAGGGGGCCCGGAAGCTTTCTTT. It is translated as CAISLGTGGPEAFF.

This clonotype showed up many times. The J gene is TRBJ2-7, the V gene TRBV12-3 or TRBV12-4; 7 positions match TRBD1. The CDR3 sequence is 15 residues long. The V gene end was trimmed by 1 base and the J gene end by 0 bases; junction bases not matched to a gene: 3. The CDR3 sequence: CASSLDRGPSYEQYF. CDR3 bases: TGTGCCAGCAGTTTAGACAGGGGCCCCTCCTACGAGCAGTACTTC.

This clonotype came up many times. CDR3 protein: CASIQMGLAGGEQYF. The CDR3 region has the DNA TGCGCCAGCATTCAGATGGGACTAGCGGGAGGCGAGCAGTACTTC. This chain connects TRBV10-1 to TRBJ2-7, with TRBD2 matching over 15 bases. The V gene's germline CDR1 is WNHNN and CDR2 SYGVQD (reference sequence). The CDR3 is made up of 15 amino acids. The ends lost 7 bases at V and 6 bases at J; junction bases unmatched: 7.

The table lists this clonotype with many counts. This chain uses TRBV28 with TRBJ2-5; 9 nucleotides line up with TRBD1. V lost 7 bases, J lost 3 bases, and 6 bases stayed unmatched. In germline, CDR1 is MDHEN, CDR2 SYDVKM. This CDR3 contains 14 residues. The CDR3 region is CASNPQGAEETQYF. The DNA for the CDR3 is TGTGCCAGCAATCCACAGGGGGCGGAAGAGACCCAGTACTTC.

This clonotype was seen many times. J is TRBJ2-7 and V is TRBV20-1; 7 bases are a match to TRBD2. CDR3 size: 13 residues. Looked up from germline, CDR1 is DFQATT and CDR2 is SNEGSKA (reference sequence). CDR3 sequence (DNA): TGCAGCACCTCGGGACTACCCTCTGTCGAGCAGTACTTC. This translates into CSTSGLPSVEQYF.

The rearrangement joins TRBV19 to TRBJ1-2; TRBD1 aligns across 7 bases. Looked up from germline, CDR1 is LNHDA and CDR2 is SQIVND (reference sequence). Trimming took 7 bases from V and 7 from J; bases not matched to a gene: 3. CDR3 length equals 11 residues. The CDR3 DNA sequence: TGTGCCAGTACCAACAGGGGTGGCTACACCTTC. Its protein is CASTNRGGYTF. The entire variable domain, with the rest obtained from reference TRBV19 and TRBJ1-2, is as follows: DGGITQSPKYLFRKEGQNVTLSCEQNLNHDAMYWYRQDPGQGLRLIYYSQIVNDFQKGDIAEGYSVSREKKESFPLTVTSAQKNPTAFYLCASTNRGGYTFGSGTRLTVV.

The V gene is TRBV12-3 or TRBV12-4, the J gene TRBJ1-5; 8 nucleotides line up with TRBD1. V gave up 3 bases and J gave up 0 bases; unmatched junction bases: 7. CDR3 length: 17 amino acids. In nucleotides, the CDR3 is TGTGCCAGCAGTTTCCGGGACAGGACTTATAGCAATCAGCCCCAGCATTTT. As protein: CASSFRDRTYSNQPQHF.

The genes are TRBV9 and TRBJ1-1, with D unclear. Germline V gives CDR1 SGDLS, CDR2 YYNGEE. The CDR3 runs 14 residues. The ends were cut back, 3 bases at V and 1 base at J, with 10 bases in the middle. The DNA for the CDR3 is TGTGCCAGCAGCGCCCAAATTGGGAACACTGAAGCTTTCTTT. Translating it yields CASSAQIGNTEAFF.

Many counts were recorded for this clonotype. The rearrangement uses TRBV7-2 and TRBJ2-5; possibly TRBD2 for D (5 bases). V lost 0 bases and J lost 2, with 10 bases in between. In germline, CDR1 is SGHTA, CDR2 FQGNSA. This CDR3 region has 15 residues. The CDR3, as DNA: TGTGCCAGCAGCTTAGCCCTGGGGAGACAAGAGACCCAGTACTTC. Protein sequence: CASSLALGRQETQYF.

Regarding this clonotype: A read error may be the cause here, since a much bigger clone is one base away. The DNA of the CDR3 is TGCAGTGCTAGACGGCTAGCGGGAGCAGTTCCAGGGGGAAACATTCGGTACTTC. Translation: CSARRLAGAVPGGNIRYF. V usage is TRBV20-1 and J usage is TRBJ2-4; 10 bases align to TRBD2. This CDR3 spans 18 amino acids. Germline V gives CDR1 DFQATT, CDR2 SNEGSKA (reference sequence).

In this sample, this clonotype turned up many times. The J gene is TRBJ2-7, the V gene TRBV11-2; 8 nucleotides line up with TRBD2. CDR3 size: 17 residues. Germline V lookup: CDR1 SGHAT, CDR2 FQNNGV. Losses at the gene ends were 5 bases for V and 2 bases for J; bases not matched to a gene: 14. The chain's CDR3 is CASSPGWAGGSAYEQYF. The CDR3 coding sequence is TGTGCCAGCAGCCCTGGCTGGGCGGGAGGTTCAGCCTACGAGCAGTACTTC.

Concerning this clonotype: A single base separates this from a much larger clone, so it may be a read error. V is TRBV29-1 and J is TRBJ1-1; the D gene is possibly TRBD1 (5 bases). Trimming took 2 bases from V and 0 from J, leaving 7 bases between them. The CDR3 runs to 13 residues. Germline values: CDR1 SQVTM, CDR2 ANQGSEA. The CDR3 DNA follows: TGCAGCGTTGAAAAGGGACTGAACACTGAAGCTTTCTTT. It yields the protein CSVEKGLNTEAFF.

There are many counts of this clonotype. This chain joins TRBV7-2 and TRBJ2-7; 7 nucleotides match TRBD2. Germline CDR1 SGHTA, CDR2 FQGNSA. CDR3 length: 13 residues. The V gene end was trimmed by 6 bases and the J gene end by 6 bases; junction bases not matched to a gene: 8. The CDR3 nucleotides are TGTGCCAGCAGTTACGGGGGGTGGGGCGAGCAGTACTTC. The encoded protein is CASSYGGWGEQYF.

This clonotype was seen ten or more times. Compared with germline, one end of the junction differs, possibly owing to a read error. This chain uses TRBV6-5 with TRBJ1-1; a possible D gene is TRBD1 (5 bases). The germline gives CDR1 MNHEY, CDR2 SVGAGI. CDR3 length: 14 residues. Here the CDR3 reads CASSYRGKGTEAFF. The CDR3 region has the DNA TGTGCCAGCAGTTACAGGGGTAAAGGCACTGAAGCCTTCTTT.

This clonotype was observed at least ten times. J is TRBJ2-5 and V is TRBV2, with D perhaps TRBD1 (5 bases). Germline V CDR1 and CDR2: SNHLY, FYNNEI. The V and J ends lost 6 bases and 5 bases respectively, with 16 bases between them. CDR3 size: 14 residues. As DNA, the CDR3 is TGTGCCAGCAGGACAGAGATCCTCGGGGAGACCCAGTACTTC. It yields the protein CASRTEILGETQYF.

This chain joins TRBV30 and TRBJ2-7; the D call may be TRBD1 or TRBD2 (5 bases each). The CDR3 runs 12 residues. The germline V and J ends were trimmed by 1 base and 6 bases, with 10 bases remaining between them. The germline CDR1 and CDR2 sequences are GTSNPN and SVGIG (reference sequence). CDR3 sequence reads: CAWSGGVGEQYF. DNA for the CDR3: TGTGCCTGGAGTGGAGGGGTTGGCGAGCAGTACTTC.

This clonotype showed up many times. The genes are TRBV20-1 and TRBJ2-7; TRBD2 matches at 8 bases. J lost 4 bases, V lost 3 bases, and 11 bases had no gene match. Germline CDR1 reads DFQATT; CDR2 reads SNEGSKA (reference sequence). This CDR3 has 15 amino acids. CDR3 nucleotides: TGCAGTGCTAGTGGCGGGAGGCCCCCGGGTTACGAGCAGTACTTC. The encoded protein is CSASGGRPPGYEQYF.

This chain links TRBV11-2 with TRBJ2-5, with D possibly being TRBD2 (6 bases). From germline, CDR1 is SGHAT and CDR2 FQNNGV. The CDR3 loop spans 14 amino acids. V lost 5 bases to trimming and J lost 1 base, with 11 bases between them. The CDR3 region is CASSHGLPQETQYF. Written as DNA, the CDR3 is TGTGCCAGCAGCCACGGACTACCCCAAGAGACCCAGTACTTC.

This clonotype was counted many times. The CDR3, as DNA: TGTGCCTACCAAATGGACAGGGGACCCTACGAGCAGTACTTC. Translating it yields CAYQMDRGPYEQYF. This chain uses TRBV30 with TRBJ2-7, with 9 bases aligning to TRBD1. The CDR3 covers 14 residues. CDR1 GTSNPN and CDR2 SVGIG come from the germline V gene (reference sequence). V was clipped by 7 bases and J by 2 bases; unmatched bases: 9.

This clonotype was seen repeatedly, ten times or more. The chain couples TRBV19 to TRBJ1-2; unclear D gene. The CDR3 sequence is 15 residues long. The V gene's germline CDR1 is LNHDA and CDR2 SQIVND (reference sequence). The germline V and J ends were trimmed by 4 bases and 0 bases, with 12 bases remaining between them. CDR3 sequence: CASSTGPSSNYGYTF. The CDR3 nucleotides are TGTGCCAGTAGTACCGGACCGTCTTCTAACTATGGCTACACCTTC.

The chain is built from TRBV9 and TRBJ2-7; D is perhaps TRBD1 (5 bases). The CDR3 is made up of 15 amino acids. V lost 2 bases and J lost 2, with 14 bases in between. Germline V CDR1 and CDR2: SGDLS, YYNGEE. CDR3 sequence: CASSVSTVPTYEQYF. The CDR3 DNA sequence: TGTGCCAGCAGCGTTTCGACAGTGCCAACCTACGAGCAGTACTTC.